The 6 T cell receptor beta chains in this list originate from one sample, sequenced in a study of identical twins. TCRdb passed the 5' RACE reads through MiXCR, listing each CDR3 protein once. The sample lists more than 400,000 distinct CDR3 sequences, roughly 15% occurring once. This sample also belongs to another study, concerning yellow fever vaccine responses in identical twins.

The sequenced material came from CD4+ T cells sorted from blood. The receptors were sampled from a woman between 18 and 29 years old in good health.

The CDR3 here is CASSQLTSGPNTGELFF. The CDR3 DNA follows: TGTGCCAGCAGCCAACTCACTAGCGGACCGAACACCGGGGAGCTGTTTTTT. The V call is TRBV6-1, the J call TRBJ2-2, with 8 bases fitting TRBD2. The CDR3 covers 17 residues. Per germline, CDR1 MNHNS and CDR2 SASEGT. Unmatched junction bases numbered 9, after V lost 6 bases and J lost 0 bases.

As for this clonotype: Compared with germline, one end of the junction differs, possibly owing to a read error. The chain recombines TRBV27 with TRBJ2-2; either TRBD1 or TRBD2 may supply D (5 bases each). In germline, CDR1 is MNHEY, CDR2 SMNVEV (reference sequence). The CDR3 consists of 16 residues. In DNA form, the CDR3 reads TGTGCCAGCAGTTTATTCGGGGCGTATGGGACCGGGGAGCTGTTTTTC. Its protein is CASSLFGAYGTGELFF.

This CDR3 reads CATRRGEGPYEQYF. The CDR3 DNA follows: TGTGCCACGAGACGAGGGGAGGGCCCCTACGAGCAGTACTTC. The V gene is TRBV10-3, the J gene TRBJ2-7; TRBD2 matches 7 bases. CDR1 and CDR2 (germline): ENHRY, SYGVKD. J lost 2 bases, V lost 10 bases, and 11 bases had no gene match. CDR3 length equals 14 residues.

The V and J genes are TRBV14 and TRBJ2-7, with 9 positions matching TRBD2. V lost 1 base, J lost 7 bases, and 8 bases stayed unmatched. The CDR3 contains 15 residues. Germline V gives CDR1 SGHDN, CDR2 FVKESK. The CDR3 DNA reads TGTGCCAGCAGCCAAGGACTAGCGGCAGCTCGGGAGCAGTACTTC. Translation: CASSQGLAAAREQYF.

The V and J genes are TRBV6-2 or TRBV6-3 and TRBJ2-1; D is undetermined. The CDR3 is made up of 17 amino acids. Germline-derived CDR1 and CDR2 are MNHEY and SVGEGT. V was pared by 2 bases and J by 0 bases, with 14 bases between. The CDR3 sequence: CASSYALLPSSYNEQFF. CDR3 sequence (DNA): TGTGCCAGCAGTTACGCTTTACTTCCGAGCTCCTACAATGAGCAGTTCTTC.

This clonotype was seen a handful of times. This sequence joins TRBV27 and TRBJ2-3; a weak D match, TRBD1 (5 bases). The CDR3 length is 15 residues. In germline, CDR1 is MNHEY, CDR2 SMNVEV (reference sequence). V was cut by 0 bases and J by 1 base, with 8 bases left in between. CDR3: CASSLSVGGTDTQYF. In DNA form, the CDR3 reads TGTGCCAGCAGTTTATCGGTAGGGGGCACAGATACGCAGTATTTT.